Each of the 7 T cell receptor beta chains below was sequenced from the same sample in a study of T-cell memory formation after mild COVID-19. TCRdb re-derived calls from the 5' RACE reads in MiXCR, one entry per CDR3 protein. The sample has roughly 250,000 distinct CDR3 sequences, 16% seen once; the top ten hold 3.5%. Sample: PBMCs or a T cell subset sorted from them (not recorded which). These receptors all stem from a man aged 18-30 years who had mild COVID-19 (a few samples of this study predate the infection). Cell type and time point are not known.

This clonotype was detected a few times. V gene TRBV5-1 combines with J gene TRBJ2-7, with D perhaps being TRBD1 or TRBD2 (5 bases each). V shed 0 bases and J shed 7 bases, with 8 bases lying between them. The CDR3 runs to 12 residues. Germline-derived CDR1 and CDR2 are SGHRS and YFSETQ. The CDR3 protein is CASSLGEGEQYV. In nucleotides, the CDR3 is TGCGCCAGCAGCTTGGGAGAGGGGGAGCAGTACGTC.

The V gene is TRBV24-1, the J gene TRBJ1-2; no reliable D call. CDR3 size: 13 residues. V dropped 2 bases and J dropped 5 bases, with 8 bases sitting between them. Germline CDR1 is KGHDR and CDR2 is SFDVKD. The CDR3 DNA reads TGTGCCACCAGTGATTCCTCCTATTATGGCTACACCTTC. It codes for CATSDSSYYGYTF.

This clonotype was detected only a few times. This chain joins TRBV6-1 and TRBJ1-1; D unclear. The CDR3 runs 13 residues. Per germline, CDR1 MNHNS and CDR2 SASEGT. V was clipped by 1 base and J by 4 bases, with 7 bases between them. The chain's CDR3 is CASSEGGTTEAFF. The CDR3 bases are TGTGCCAGCAGTGAAGGGGGAACCACTGAAGCTTTCTTT.

This clonotype has only a few counts. The rearrangement joins TRBV9 to TRBJ1-3, with a possible D match to TRBD1 (5 bases). CDR3 length: 16 amino acids. The germline V gene encodes CDR1 SGDLS and CDR2 YYNGEE. Trimming stripped 3 bases from V and 0 bases from J, with 13 bases between. CDR3 DNA sequence: TGTGCCAGCAGCGGATCGACAGAACTCTCTGGAAACACCATATATTTT. It specifies CASSGSTELSGNTIYF.

This clonotype was detected only a few times. V and J are TRBV11-3 and TRBJ2-7, with 12 bases lining up with TRBD1. The CDR3 contains 17 residues. J lost 2 bases, V lost 2 bases, and 7 bases had no gene match. The germline V gene has CDR1 SGHNT and CDR2 YENEEA. CDR3 amino acids: CASSLPNRDRGPYEQYV. DNA of the CDR3: TGTGCCAGCAGCTTACCTAACCGGGACAGGGGGCCCTACGAGCAGTACGTC.

The chain is built from TRBV18 and TRBJ1-5; 9 bases align to TRBD1. The CDR3 runs to 15 residues. Germline V gene lookup returns CDR1 KGHSH and CDR2 LQKENI. The junction had 8 bases not matched to a gene; V was cut back by 4 bases and J by 7 bases. CDR3 coding DNA: TGTGCCAGCTCACTTGAAAACAGGGGGCAACAGCCCCAGCATTTT. Amino acids: CASSLENRGQQPQHF.

At least ten counts were recorded for this clonotype. J is TRBJ2-7 and V is TRBV5-1; 9 nucleotides align to TRBD1. This CDR3 is built from 13 residues. CDR1 is SGHRS and CDR2 is YFSETQ in the germline V gene. V was clipped by 3 bases and J by 4 bases; unmatched bases: 2. This CDR3 reads CASSWDREYEQYV. The CDR3 nucleotides are TGCGCCAGCAGCTGGGACAGGGAATACGAGCAGTACGTC.